The 14 T cell receptor beta chains below all came from one sample that was sequenced in a study of blood T cell repertoires in COVID-19. The data were produced by immunoSEQ multiplex PCR, yet TCRdb's version contains in-frame clones alone and is incomplete. The table records around 110,000 clones, around 80% of them present only once. The sample consisted of peripheral blood. These receptors all come from a man in his 70s with active or convalescent COVID-19.

V gene TRBV21-1 combines with J gene TRBJ2-7; the DNA was not used to check the table's D call, TRBD1. TRBV21-1 is a pseudogene. The CDR3 sequence is 13 residues long. CDR3 loop: CPNRERGSYEQYF. CDR3 DNA sequence: TGTCCAAACAGGGAGAGGGGATCCTACGAGCAGTACTTC.

The genes are TRBV6-4 and TRBJ2-2, with TRBD2 matching 12 bases. The ends lost 6 bases at V and 15 bases at J; junction bases unmatched: 11. The CDR3 loop spans 14 amino acids. Germline CDR1 and CDR2: MRHNA and SNTAGT. This CDR3 is CASSPGLAGSAVFF. Written as DNA, the CDR3 is TGTGCCAGCAGCCCCGGACTAGCGGGGTCCGCCGTGTTTTTT.

The genes are TRBV6-2 or TRBV6-3 and TRBJ1-2, with D possibly TRBD1 on 6 matching bases. Trimming stripped 5 bases from V and 4 bases from J, with 8 bases between. CDR1 and CDR2 (germline): MNHEY, SVGEGT. This CDR3 is 12 amino acids long. DNA of the CDR3: TGTGCCAGCAGTGTGACAGGCTATGGCTACACCTTC. Amino acid sequence: CASSVTGYGYTF.

This sequence joins TRBV5-1 and TRBJ1-4; no clear D. This CDR3 has 13 amino acids. Trimming left V 1 base short and J 8 bases short, with 9 bases between. CDR1 SGHRS and CDR2 YFSETQ come from the germline V gene. CDR3 loop: CASSLTADEKLFF. CDR3 bases: TGCGCCAGCAGCTTGACAGCTGACGAAAAACTGTTTTTT.

The chain uses TRBV2 and TRBJ1-4, with D hard to call. V gave up 6 bases and J gave up 4 bases, with 12 bases separating them. The CDR3 length is 14 residues. From germline, CDR1 is SNHLY and CDR2 FYNNEI. In nucleotides, the CDR3 is TGTGCCAGCAGGGGCCTGTCCGTTAATGAAAAACTGTTTTTT. Translation: CASRGLSVNEKLFF.

This chain joins TRBV7-2 and TRBJ2-3; D perhaps matches TRBD2 (5 bases). The CDR3 has 15 residues. Germline V CDR1 and CDR2: SGHTA, FQGNSA. Trimming stripped 5 bases from V and 2 bases from J, with 14 bases between. CDR3 DNA: TGTGCCAGCAGCCCCCTGAGGGCGCCCACAGATACGCAGTATTTT. This codes for CASSPLRAPTDTQYF.

The chain couples TRBV4-2 to TRBJ2-1, with 7 bases lining up with TRBD2. Trimming cost V 6 bases and J 5 bases; bases outside gene matches: 7. Germline V lookup: CDR1 LGHNA, CDR2 YNFKEQ. The CDR3 extends over 14 amino acids. DNA for the CDR3: TGTGCCAGCAGGGGAAGGGACTACCACAATGAGCAGTTCTTC. Protein sequence: CASRGRDYHNEQFF.

This sequence joins TRBV5-1 and TRBJ2-7, with 8 bases matching TRBD2. This CDR3 region has 15 residues. The V and J ends lost 4 bases and 4 bases, in that order; junction bases with no gene match: 10. Per the germline V gene, CDR1 is SGHRS and CDR2 is YFSETQ. CDR3 amino acids: CASSVLAGGPYEQYF. CDR3 DNA sequence: TGCGCCAGCAGCGTCCTAGCGGGTGGGCCTTACGAGCAGTACTTC. The full variable domain, rest sourced from reference TRBV5-1 and TRBJ2-7, is KAGVTQTPRYLIKTRGQQVTLSCSPISGHRSVSWYQQTPGQGLQFLFEYFSETQRNKGNFPGRFSGRQFSNSRSEMNVSTLELGDSALYLCASSVLAGGPYEQYFGPGTRLTVT.

This rearrangement joins TRBV7-9 to TRBJ2-5; 7 nucleotides line up with TRBD2. The length of the CDR3 is 15 residues. CDR1 and CDR2 from the germline V gene are SEHNR and FQNEAQ (reference sequence). V dropped 0 bases and J dropped 4; count of bases not matched to a gene: 5. This CDR3 reads CASSLAGGMGETQYF. The CDR3 DNA is TGTGCCAGCAGCTTAGCGGGAGGGATGGGAGAGACCCAGTACTTC.

The gene calls are TRBV19 and TRBJ1-5; D is perhaps TRBD1 (5 bases). Between the trimmed V and J ends, which lost 3 bases and 3 bases, there was a span of 9 bases. Germline CDR1 LNHDA, CDR2 SQIVND (reference sequence). This CDR3 region has 14 residues. For the CDR3, the DNA is TGTGCCAGTAGTATCGGGGGAACCAATCAGCCCCAGCATTTT. It codes for CASSIGGTNQPQHF. Filled out from reference TRBV19 and TRBJ1-5, the complete variable domain reads DGGITQSPKYLFRKEGQNVTLSCEQNLNHDAMYWYRQDPGQGLRLIYYSQIVNDFQKGDIAEGYSVSREKKESFPLTVTSAQKNPTAFYLCASSIGGTNQPQHFGDGTRLSIL.

This rearrangement joins TRBV7-2 to TRBJ1-1, with TRBD1 as a possible D gene (6 bases). Germline V gene sequence: CDR1 SGHTA, CDR2 FQGNSA. The germline V and J ends were trimmed by 5 bases and 1 base, with 20 bases remaining between them. The CDR3 runs to 17 residues. The CDR3 loop is CASSARRGIGPNTEAFF. DNA for the CDR3: TGTGCCAGCAGCGCGCGCAGGGGTATAGGCCCGAACACTGAAGCTTTCTTT.

This sequence joins TRBV6-5 and TRBJ2-7; TRBD2 aligns across 13 bases. The germline CDR1 and CDR2 sequences are MNHEY and SVGAGI. With 7 bases clipped from V and 0 bases from J, the junction kept 3 bases outside the gene matches. This CDR3 region has 15 residues. The CDR3 DNA is TGTGCCAGCAAGACTAGCGGGAGGTCCTCCTACGAGCAGTACTTC. This translates into CASKTSGRSSYEQYF.

The chain recombines TRBV19 with TRBJ1-2; no reliable D call. CDR3 length: 14 residues. The germline CDR1 and CDR2 sequences are LNHDA and SQIVND (reference sequence). Trimming cost V 7 bases and J 1 base, with 13 bases left between them. This chain's CDR3 is CASTLAKNNYGYTF. In DNA, the CDR3 is TGTGCCAGTACCCTCGCGAAGAATAACTATGGCTACACCTTC. The full variable domain, in which reference TRBV19 and TRBJ1-2 provide the parts outside the CDR3, is DGGITQSPKYLFRKEGQNVTLSCEQNLNHDAMYWYRQDPGQGLRLIYYSQIVNDFQKGDIAEGYSVSREKKESFPLTVTSAQKNPTAFYLCASTLAKNNYGYTFGSGTRLTVV.

As for this clone: The sample has other DNA sequences that encode this CDR3 too. This chain joins TRBV29-1 and TRBJ1-2; D remains ambiguous. Trimming took off 3 bases at V and 4 bases at J, with 6 bases between the two ends. Germline V gives CDR1 SQVTM, CDR2 ANQGSEA. The CDR3 has 11 amino acids. CDR3 residues: CSVEVSYGYTF. The CDR3 DNA sequence: TGCAGCGTTGAGGTCAGCTATGGCTACACCTTC.